This T cell receptor beta chain was found in a study of T cell responses to AZD1222 COVID-19 vaccine. General study results and limits: Two AZD1222 administrations were followed by greater Spike-specific TCR breadth and depth. Repertoire sampling occurred only after the peak T cell response. As reported, nearly half of all spike-specific TCRs target variant regions that are unmutated.

Regarding this clone: Its antigen is unidentified.

Between the trimmed V and J ends, which lost 1 base and 4 bases, there was a span of 11 bases. The length of the CDR3 is 15 residues. CDR1 SGHTA and CDR2 FQGTGA come from the germline V gene. Only in-frame clones appear in the TCRdb table, and some are missing; sequencing was by immunoSEQ multiplex PCR. The table includes approximately 110,000 clones, around 90% detected once. The origin of this receptor is an adult in good health. This chain joins TRBV7-3 and TRBJ2-1, with no clear D. Specimen: peripheral blood, collected on day 0 of AZD1222 vaccination. The CDR3, as DNA: TGTGCCAGCAGCTTAAGCAGAGAGGCATACAATGAGCAGTTCTTC. It codes for CASSLSREAYNEQFF.